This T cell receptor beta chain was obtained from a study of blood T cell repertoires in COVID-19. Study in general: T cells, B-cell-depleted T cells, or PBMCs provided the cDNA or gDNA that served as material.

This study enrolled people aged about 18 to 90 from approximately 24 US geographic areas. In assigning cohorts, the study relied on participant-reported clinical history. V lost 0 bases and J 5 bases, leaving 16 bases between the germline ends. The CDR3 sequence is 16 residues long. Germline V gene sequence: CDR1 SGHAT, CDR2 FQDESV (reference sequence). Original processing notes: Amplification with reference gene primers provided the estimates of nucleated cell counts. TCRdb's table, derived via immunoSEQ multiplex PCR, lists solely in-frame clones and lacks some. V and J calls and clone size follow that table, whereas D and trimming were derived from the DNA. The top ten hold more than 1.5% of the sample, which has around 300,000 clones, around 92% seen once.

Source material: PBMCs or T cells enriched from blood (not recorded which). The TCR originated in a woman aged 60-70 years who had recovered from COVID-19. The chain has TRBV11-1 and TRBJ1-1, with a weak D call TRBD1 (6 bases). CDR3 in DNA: TGTGCCAGCAGCTTAGCGCTGGCCGAGGGGGTAACTGAAGCTTTCTTT. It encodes CASSLALAEGVTEAFF. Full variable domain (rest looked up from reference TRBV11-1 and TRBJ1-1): EAEVAQSPRYKITEKSQAVAFWCDPISGHATLYWYRQILGQGPELLVQFQDESVVDDSQLPKDRFSAERLKGVDSTLKIQPAELGDSAMYLCASSLALAEGVTEAFFGQGTRLTVV.